The 32 T cell receptor beta chains given below trace back to one sample, sequenced in a study of T cell responses to AZD1222 COVID-19 vaccine. Sequenced by immunoSEQ multiplex PCR; TCRdb stores in-frame clones only, minus some. The data contain about 83,000 clones, around 89% of them singletons. The source material was peripheral blood, sampled on day 0 of MenACWY control vaccination. The source is an adult in good health.

This clone was seen a single time. The chain joins TRBV6-2 or TRBV6-3 to TRBJ2-5; maybe TRBD1 (6 bases). Trimming took off 5 bases at V and 3 bases at J, with 16 bases between the two ends. The CDR3 totals 15 residues. Germline CDR1 is MNHEY and CDR2 is SVGEGT. CDR3 nucleotide sequence: TGTGCCAGCAGTCACAGAGGAGACAGGAAAGAGACCCAGTACTTC. Protein: CASSHRGDRKETQYF.

The rearrangement uses TRBV10-1 and TRBJ2-2; 9 bases match TRBD1. Germline-derived CDR1 and CDR2 are WNHNN and SYGVQD (reference sequence). This CDR3 has 15 residues. V gave up 2 bases and J gave up 5 bases; unmatched junction bases: 3. The CDR3 loop is CASSEGQGPTGELFF. Written as DNA, the CDR3 is TGCGCCAGCAGTGAGGGACAGGGGCCAACCGGGGAGCTGTTTTTT.

The rearrangement uses TRBV30 and TRBJ2-7; D remains ambiguous. The CDR3 length is 12 residues. Trimming took off 4 bases at V and 3 bases at J, with 10 bases between the two ends. Germline V lookup: CDR1 GTSNPN, CDR2 SVGIG (reference sequence). Here the CDR3 reads CAWTTGNYEQYF. The CDR3 DNA sequence: TGTGCCTGGACCACTGGGAACTACGAGCAGTACTTC.

In this sample, this clone turned up once. The genes are TRBV5-4 and TRBJ2-3, with unresolved D. Trimming stripped 4 bases from V and 0 bases from J, with 9 bases between. The germline V gene has CDR1 SGHNT and CDR2 YYREEE (reference sequence). The CDR3 totals 14 residues. Written as DNA, the CDR3 is TGTGCCAGCAGCGACCCCACTAGCACAGATACGCAGTATTTT. Translating it yields CASSDPTSTDTQYF.

CDR3 protein: CAIGYNEQFF. The CDR3 region has the DNA TGTGCCATAGGGTACAATGAGCAGTTCTTC. The chain combines TRBV19 with TRBJ2-1; D unclear. V was pared by 10 bases and J by 4 bases, with 5 bases between. Germline lookup yields CDR1 LNHDA and CDR2 SQIVND (reference sequence). This CDR3 region has 10 residues.

This clone was detected only once. The J gene is TRBJ1-1, the V gene TRBV7-2; 7 bases are a match to TRBD1. CDR3 length: 15 residues. Per the germline V gene, CDR1 is SGHTA and CDR2 is FQGNSA. Unmatched junction bases numbered 8, after V lost 3 bases and J lost 4 bases. The CDR3 nucleotides read TGTGCCAGCAGCTTCGAACAGACAGGGAGCACTGAAGCTTTCTTT. It translates to CASSFEQTGSTEAFF.

The chain is built from TRBV3-1 (or the pseudogene TRBV3-2) and TRBJ1-6, with D possibly TRBD1 on 5 matching bases. Germline V gene data show CDR1 as LGHDT and CDR2 as YNNKEL (reference sequence). V was clipped by 6 bases and J by 4 bases, with 16 bases between them. The CDR3 covers 16 residues. The CDR3, as DNA: TGTGCCAGCAGTCTAGGGACGCCCTCGTATAATTCACCCCTCCACTTT. It translates to CASSLGTPSYNSPLHF.

This clone was seen only once. V and J are TRBV11-2 and TRBJ2-5; D perhaps matches TRBD2 (5 bases). The CDR3 extends over 13 amino acids. Germline values: CDR1 SGHAT, CDR2 FQNNGV. Trimming pared 3 bases from V and 7 bases from J, leaving 12 bases between. The CDR3 sequence: CASSLVREMTQYF. CDR3 nucleotides: TGTGCCAGCAGCTTGGTGAGGGAGATGACCCAGTACTTC.

The chain uses TRBV28 and TRBJ1-5; TRBD1 might be the D (5 bases). The CDR3 extends over 12 amino acids. CDR1 is MDHEN, CDR2 SYDVKM, per germline. V was cut by 6 bases and J by 10 bases, with 13 bases left in between. The CDR3 loop is CASSRPGTPQHF. Written as DNA, the CDR3 is TGTGCCAGCAGCCGGCCAGGGACTCCCCAGCATTTT.

This rearrangement joins TRBV19 to TRBJ1-2; 9 bases map to TRBD1. The CDR3 length is 13 residues. With V trimmed by 6 bases and J by 10 bases, 9 bases remained unmatched. The germline CDR1 and CDR2 sequences are LNHDA and SQIVND (reference sequence). Here the CDR3 reads CASSRDRELYYTF. The CDR3 bases are TGTGCCAGTAGCAGGGACAGGGAATTATACTACACCTTC.

The gene calls are TRBV12-3 or TRBV12-4 and TRBJ2-2; D remains ambiguous. Trimming stripped 6 bases from V and 10 bases from J, with 12 bases between. The CDR3 totals 12 residues. The CDR3 region has the DNA TGTGCCAGCAGCCTCTGGACCAAGGAGCTGTTTTTT. Protein sequence: CASSLWTKELFF.

The V call is TRBV14, the J call TRBJ2-1; the D gene is possibly TRBD1 (6 bases). The CDR3 loop spans 16 amino acids. V was trimmed by 4 bases and J by 5 bases, leaving 18 bases between them. Germline CDR1 is SGHDN and CDR2 is FVKESK. The CDR3 DNA follows: TGTGCCAGCAGCCTCCTCGGTACAGGGCCTCACAATGAGCAGTTCTTC. Its protein is CASSLLGTGPHNEQFF.

The chain carries TRBV7-2 and TRBJ1-6, with a possible D match to TRBD1 (6 bases). CDR1 is SGHTA and CDR2 is FQGNSA in the germline V gene. V was cut by 4 bases and J by 10 bases, with 14 bases left in between. CDR3 length: 14 amino acids. CDR3 protein: CASSSGQWASPLHF. The DNA of the CDR3 is TGTGCCAGCAGCTCAGGACAGTGGGCCTCACCCCTCCACTTT. Together with reference TRBV7-2 and TRBJ1-6, the CDR3 gives the full variable domain: GAGVSQSPSNKVTEKGKDVELRCDPISGHTALYWYRQSLGQGLEFLIYFQGNSAPDKSGLPSDRFSAERTGGSVSTLTIQRTQQEDSAVYLCASSSGQWASPLHFGNGTRLTVT.

The V and J genes are TRBV10-3 and TRBJ2-1; D not certain. The germline V gene encodes CDR1 ENHRY and CDR2 SYGVKD. The CDR3 sequence is 11 residues long. V was trimmed by 4 bases and J by 10 bases, leaving 8 bases between them. CDR3 in amino acids: CAISARTEQFF. The CDR3, as DNA: TGTGCCATCAGTGCCCGGACGGAGCAGTTCTTC.

The chain links TRBV30 to TRBJ2-1; D possibly corresponds to TRBD2 (5 bases). This CDR3 region has 15 residues. Deletions cut 0 bases from V and 3 bases from J, with 12 bases between. CDR1 and CDR2 from the germline V gene are GTSNPN and SVGIG (reference sequence). CDR3 residues: CAWSVRLAHYNEQFF. CDR3 nucleotides: TGTGCCTGGAGTGTACGGCTAGCTCACTACAATGAGCAGTTCTTC.

The gene calls are TRBV20-1 and TRBJ2-1; D uncertain. From germline, CDR1 is DFQATT and CDR2 SNEGSKA (reference sequence). Between the trimmed V and J ends, which lost 5 bases and 12 bases, there was a span of 11 bases. There are 10 residues in the CDR3. The chain's CDR3 is CSAGREAQFF. CDR3 sequence (DNA): TGCAGTGCTGGTCGAGAAGCGCAGTTCTTC.

CDR3 residues: CASSLGGTTYYEQYF. In nucleotides, the CDR3 is TGTGCCAGCAGCTTAGGAGGGACTACTTACTACGAGCAGTACTTC. This chain uses TRBV7-2 with TRBJ2-7, with 7 bases lining up with TRBD2. The CDR3 runs 15 residues. V shed 1 base, J shed 3 bases, and the junction held 6 bases outside the gene matches. CDR1 is SGHTA, CDR2 FQGNSA, per germline.

This clone was counted once. The J gene is TRBJ2-6, the V gene TRBV28; D remains unclear. V lost 5 bases, J lost 1 base, and 9 bases lay in between. Per the germline V gene, CDR1 is MDHEN and CDR2 is SYDVKM. CDR3 length: 15 amino acids. This chain's CDR3 is CASSGAFSGANVLTF. The CDR3 bases are TGTGCCAGCAGTGGAGCGTTTTCTGGGGCCAACGTCCTGACTTTC.

This clone has a handful of counts. This sequence joins TRBV6-6 and TRBJ1-2; D not resolved. The CDR3 covers 10 residues. Looked up from germline, CDR1 is MNHNY and CDR2 is SVGAGI (reference sequence). The V end lost 6 bases, the J end lost 4 bases, and 3 bases lay between the germline ends. In nucleotides, the CDR3 is TGTGCCAGCAGCTCCTATGGCTACACCTTC. Encoded protein: CASSSYGYTF.

The chain combines TRBV12-5 with TRBJ2-1; 8 bases are shared with TRBD2. Germline V gene data show CDR1 as LGHNT and CDR2 as FRNRAP. This CDR3 comprises 15 residues. The ends lost 1 base at V and 11 bases at J; junction bases unmatched: 10. This CDR3 reads CASGLASGLAEKQFF. The CDR3 nucleotides read TGTGCTAGTGGTTTGGCCTCCGGACTAGCCGAAAAGCAGTTCTTC.

The chain employs TRBV4-3 and TRBJ2-7; 11 bases match TRBD1. Looked up from germline, CDR1 is LGHNA and CDR2 is YSLEER. CDR3 length: 16 residues. With V trimmed by 4 bases and J by 0 bases, 5 bases remained unmatched. The CDR3 region is CASSPGTGGSSYEQYF. The CDR3, as DNA: TGCGCCAGCAGCCCCGGGACAGGGGGGAGCTCCTACGAGCAGTACTTC.

This clone was seen a few times. The rearrangement uses TRBV19 and TRBJ2-7; 13 bases are a match to TRBD2. V shed 1 base, J shed 2 bases, and the junction held 2 bases outside the gene matches. CDR3 length: 16 residues. CDR1 LNHDA and CDR2 SQIVND come from the germline V gene (reference sequence). The DNA of the CDR3 is TGTGCCAGTAGTATAGCGGGGACTAGCGGGACCTACGAGCAGTACTTC. The encoded protein is CASSIAGTSGTYEQYF.

This chain uses TRBV5-5 with TRBJ2-3, with a weak D call TRBD2 (6 bases). Trimming took off 0 bases at V and 3 bases at J, with 8 bases between the two ends. In germline, CDR1 is SGHKS, CDR2 YYEKEE (reference sequence). The CDR3 is 14 residues long. Here the CDR3 reads CASSLGAGTDTQYF. CDR3 in DNA: TGTGCCAGCAGCTTGGGTGCGGGGACAGATACGCAGTATTTT.

The chain recombines TRBV6-5 with TRBJ1-5; D gene uncertain. The CDR3 is made up of 13 amino acids. V was pared by 8 bases and J by 4 bases, with 12 bases between. CDR1 MNHEY and CDR2 SVGAGI come from the germline V gene. Written as DNA, the CDR3 is TGTGCCAGCGGGTCCCCGGGGAATCAGCCCCAGCATTTT. Protein product: CASGSPGNQPQHF.

The genes are TRBV19 and TRBJ1-2, with 9 bases aligning to TRBD1. V dropped 3 bases and J dropped 9; count of bases not matched to a gene: 20. CDR1 and CDR2 (germline): LNHDA, SQIVND (reference sequence). The CDR3 covers 18 residues. CDR3 DNA: TGTGCCAGTAGTATTTTTGGGACAGGGATCAAATCTGGCAGGAGCTACACCTTC. It specifies CASSIFGTGIKSGRSYTF. The complete variable domain, with remaining parts taken from reference TRBV19 and TRBJ1-2, reads DGGITQSPKYLFRKEGQNVTLSCEQNLNHDAMYWYRQDPGQGLRLIYYSQIVNDFQKGDIAEGYSVSREKKESFPLTVTSAQKNPTAFYLCASSIFGTGIKSGRSYTFGSGTRLTVV.

The rearrangement joins TRBV4-3 to TRBJ1-2; D is unresolved. Germline lookup yields CDR1 LGHNA and CDR2 YSLEER. Trimming took off 1 base at V and 4 bases at J, with 16 bases between the two ends. The CDR3 length is 16 residues. The CDR3 loop reads CASSQGGADPTYGYTF. As DNA, the CDR3 is TGCGCCAGCAGCCAAGGCGGAGCAGACCCTACCTATGGCTACACCTTC.

This chain joins TRBV30 and TRBJ2-7; D is perhaps TRBD1 (6 bases). The V end lost 4 bases, the J end lost 7 bases, and 17 bases lay between the germline ends. CDR1 GTSNPN and CDR2 SVGIG come from the germline V gene (reference sequence). CDR3 size: 13 residues. The chain's CDR3 is CAWNPDRLEEQYF. DNA for the CDR3: TGTGCCTGGAACCCTGACAGGCTGGAGGAGCAGTACTTC.

This sequence joins TRBV7-2 and TRBJ2-5, with D unclear. CDR1 and CDR2 from the germline V gene are SGHTA and FQGNSA. This CDR3 is built from 15 residues. V was pared by 5 bases and J by 5 bases, with 18 bases between. CDR3 DNA: TGTGCCAGCAGCCCTGGACCAAACGTGGTGGAGACCCAGTACTTC. Its translation: CASSPGPNVVETQYF. The full variable domain, rest sourced from reference TRBV7-2 and TRBJ2-5, is GAGVSQSPSNKVTEKGKDVELRCDPISGHTALYWYRQSLGQGLEFLIYFQGNSAPDKSGLPSDRFSAERTGGSVSTLTIQRTQQEDSAVYLCASSPGPNVVETQYFGPGTRLLVL.

The chain employs TRBV5-1 and TRBJ2-2, with 13 bases matching TRBD2. Trimming removed 4 bases from V and 4 bases from J; junction bases left unmatched: 4. The CDR3 length is 16 residues. Germline-derived CDR1 and CDR2 are SGHRS and YFSETQ. The CDR3 nucleotides are TGCGCCAGCAGCAAACTAGCGGGAGGGGGCACCGGGGAGCTGTTTTTT. It yields the protein CASSKLAGGGTGELFF.

The chain carries TRBV28 and TRBJ1-4; D is undetermined. CDR3 length: 15 residues. Germline CDR1 and CDR2: MDHEN and SYDVKM. V dropped 3 bases and J dropped 8 bases, with 16 bases sitting between them. In nucleotides, the CDR3 is TGTGCCAGCAGTTTCCCCATTGGGGTCAGGGAAAAACTGTTTTTT. Its protein is CASSFPIGVREKLFF.

The CDR3 here is CASSFDSGQGKSNQPQHF. The DNA of the CDR3 is TGTGCCAGCAGTTTTGATTCGGGACAGGGTAAAAGCAATCAGCCCCAGCATTTT. V usage is TRBV28 and J usage is TRBJ1-5, with 9 bases lining up with TRBD1. This CDR3 is built from 18 residues. V shed 3 bases and J 1 base; nucleotides not matched to a gene: 10. Looked up from germline, CDR1 is MDHEN and CDR2 is SYDVKM.

This sequence joins TRBV24-1 and TRBJ2-1, with 9 bases matching TRBD2. V lost 5 bases and J lost 3; bases outside the gene matches: 4. CDR3 length: 15 residues. Germline CDR1 and CDR2: KGHDR and SFDVKD. The CDR3 DNA is TGTGCCACCAGTGTAACAGCGGGAGGCTACAATGAGCAGTTCTTC. This gives the protein CATSVTAGGYNEQFF.